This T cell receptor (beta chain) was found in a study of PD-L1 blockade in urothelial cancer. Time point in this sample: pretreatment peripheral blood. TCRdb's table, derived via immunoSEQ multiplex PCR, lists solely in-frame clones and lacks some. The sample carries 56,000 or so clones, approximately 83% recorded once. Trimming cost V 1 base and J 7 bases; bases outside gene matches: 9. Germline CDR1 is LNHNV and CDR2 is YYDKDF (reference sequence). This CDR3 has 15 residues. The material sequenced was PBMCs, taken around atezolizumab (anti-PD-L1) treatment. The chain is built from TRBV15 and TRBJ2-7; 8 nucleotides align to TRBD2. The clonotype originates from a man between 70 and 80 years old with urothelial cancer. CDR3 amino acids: CATSRARGDVGEQYF. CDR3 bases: TGTGCCACCAGCAGAGCGCGGGGGGATGTAGGGGAGCAGTACTTC.